Following are 11 T cell receptor beta chains from one sample sequenced in a study of blood T cell repertoires in COVID-19. Produced via immunoSEQ multiplex PCR; TCRdb's table is partial and in-frame only. The sample shows approximately 30,000 clones, approximately 85% of them seen only once. The sample was peripheral blood. These receptors were collected from a human donor in a cohort sampled during active COVID-19.

The V call is TRBV7-9, the J call TRBJ2-7; D remains ambiguous. This CDR3 spans 15 amino acids. Germline V gene lookup returns CDR1 SEHNR and CDR2 FQNEAQ (reference sequence). V shed 4 bases and J shed 3 bases, with 16 bases lying between them. The CDR3 DNA reads TGTGCCAGCAGCTCTCGGTCCCTTCTAAGCTACGAGCAGTACTTC. Protein product: CASSSRSLLSYEQYF. Combining the CDR3 with reference TRBV7-9 and TRBJ2-7 gives the whole variable domain DTGVSQNPRHKITKRGQNVTFRCDPISEHNRLYWYRQTLGQGPEFLTYFQNEAQLEKSRLLSDRFSAERPKGSFSTLEIQRTEQGDSAMYLCASSSRSLLSYEQYFGPGTRLTVT.

The CDR3 bases are TGTGCCAGCACCCCATGGCCGGGACAGGGAAACACCGGGGAGCTGTTTTTT. Translating gives CASTPWPGQGNTGELFF. The rearrangement joins TRBV28 to TRBJ2-2; 9 bases align to TRBD1. This CDR3 comprises 17 residues. With V trimmed by 7 bases and J by 2 bases, 11 bases remained unmatched. Germline CDR1 MDHEN, CDR2 SYDVKM.

The chain couples TRBV19 to TRBJ1-1; D is perhaps TRBD1 (6 bases). Trimming stripped 3 bases from V and 2 bases from J, with 13 bases between. Germline V gene data show CDR1 as LNHDA and CDR2 as SQIVND (reference sequence). This CDR3 is built from 15 residues. The CDR3 nucleotides are TGTGCCAGTAGTATCCAGACAGGCGTCAACACTGAAGCTTTCTTT. Residues: CASSIQTGVNTEAFF.

This rearrangement joins TRBV18 to TRBJ2-1, with 13 positions matching TRBD2. Germline V CDR1 and CDR2: KGHSH, LQKENI. The CDR3 totals 14 residues. Losses at the gene ends were 4 bases for V and 8 bases for J; bases not matched to a gene: 2. As DNA, the CDR3 is TGTGCCAGCTCACGCGGGACTAGCGGGGATGAGCAGTTCTTC. Encoded protein: CASSRGTSGDEQFF.

In DNA, the CDR3 is TGTGCCAGCAGATACGGGGGCACCGGGGAGCTGTTTTTT. Protein sequence: CASRYGGTGELFF. The rearrangement joins TRBV7-8 to TRBJ2-2; TRBD2 is a possible D gene (6 bases). Trimming left V 6 bases short and J 4 bases short, with 9 bases between. Per germline, CDR1 SGHVS and CDR2 FQNEAQ. The CDR3 consists of 13 residues.

This chain joins TRBV7-3 and TRBJ1-5; D remains ambiguous. This CDR3 comprises 16 residues. The germline CDR1 and CDR2 sequences are SGHTA and FQGTGA. V was shortened by 3 bases and J by 5 bases, with 17 bases between the two germline ends. CDR3 amino acids: CASSFERPLRDQPQHF. Written as DNA, the CDR3 is TGTGCCAGCAGCTTCGAACGGCCCCTCCGGGATCAGCCCCAGCATTTT.

The V and J genes are TRBV6-4 and TRBJ2-2; 10 bases agree with TRBD1. Germline-derived CDR1 and CDR2 are MRHNA and SNTAGT. This CDR3 has 15 residues. The V gene end was trimmed by 2 bases and the J gene end by 3 bases; junction bases not matched to a gene: 0. The DNA of the CDR3 is TGTGCCAGCAGTGACGGGACAGGGGACACCGGGGAGCTGTTTTTT. This sequence encodes CASSDGTGDTGELFF.

This clone has a single count. V is TRBV5-1 and J is TRBJ1-2; TRBD1 matches 7 bases. Per the germline V gene, CDR1 is SGHRS and CDR2 is YFSETQ. The CDR3 is made up of 12 amino acids. After removal of 3 bases from V and 7 bases from J, the junction contained 3 bases not matched to a gene. DNA of the CDR3: TGCGCCAGCAGCTCGACAGGGTTTGGCTACACCTTC. Translating gives CASSSTGFGYTF.

This clone was seen a single time. The V call is TRBV4-3, the J call TRBJ2-1; D perhaps matches TRBD1 (6 bases). V dropped 4 bases and J dropped 4 bases, with 11 bases sitting between them. Germline CDR1 reads LGHNA; CDR2 reads YSLEER. The CDR3 runs 14 residues. The CDR3 DNA reads TGCGCCAGCAGCCCCGGGACATTATACAATGAGCAGTTCTTC. It translates to CASSPGTLYNEQFF.

The chain uses TRBV12-3 or TRBV12-4 and TRBJ1-2; possibly TRBD1 for D (6 bases). V gave up 5 bases and J gave up 5 bases, with 9 bases separating them. CDR3 length: 12 amino acids. Written as DNA, the CDR3 is TGTGCCAGCAGTCCAGGGGTTTATGGCTACACCTTC. Protein: CASSPGVYGYTF.

The rearrangement links TRBV6-2 or TRBV6-3 to TRBJ2-7; D is possibly TRBD2 (6 bases). Trimming pared 6 bases from V and 3 bases from J, leaving 15 bases between. The CDR3 has 14 residues. The germline gives CDR1 MNHEY, CDR2 SVGEGT. The CDR3 protein is CASSRTRGIYEQYF. Here the CDR3 DNA reads TGTGCCAGCAGCCGTACCCGGGGGATCTACGAGCAGTACTTC.